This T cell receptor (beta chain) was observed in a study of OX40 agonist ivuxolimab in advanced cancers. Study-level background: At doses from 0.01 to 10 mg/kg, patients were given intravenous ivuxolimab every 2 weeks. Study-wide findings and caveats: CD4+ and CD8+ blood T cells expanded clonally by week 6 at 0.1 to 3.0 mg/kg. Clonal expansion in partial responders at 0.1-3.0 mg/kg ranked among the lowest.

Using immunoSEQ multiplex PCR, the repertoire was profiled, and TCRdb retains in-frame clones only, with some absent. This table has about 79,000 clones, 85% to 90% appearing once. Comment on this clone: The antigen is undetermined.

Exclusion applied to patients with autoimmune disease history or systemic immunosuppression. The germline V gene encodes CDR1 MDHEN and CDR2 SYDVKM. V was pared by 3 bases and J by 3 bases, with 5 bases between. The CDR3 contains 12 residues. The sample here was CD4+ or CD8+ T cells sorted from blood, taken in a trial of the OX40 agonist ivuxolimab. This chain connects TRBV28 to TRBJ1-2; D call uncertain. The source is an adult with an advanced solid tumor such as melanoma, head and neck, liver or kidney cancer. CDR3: CASSFRDYGYTF. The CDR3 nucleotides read TGTGCCAGCAGTTTTAGGGACTATGGCTACACCTTC.